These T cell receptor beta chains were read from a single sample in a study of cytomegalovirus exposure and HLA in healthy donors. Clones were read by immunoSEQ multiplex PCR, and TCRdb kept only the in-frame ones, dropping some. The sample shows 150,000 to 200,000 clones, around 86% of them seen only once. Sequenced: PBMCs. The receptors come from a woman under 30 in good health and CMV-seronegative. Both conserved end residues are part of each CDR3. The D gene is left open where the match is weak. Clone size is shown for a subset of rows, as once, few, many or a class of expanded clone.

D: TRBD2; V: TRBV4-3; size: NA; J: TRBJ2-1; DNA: TGCGCCAGCAGCCGAAAGACTAGCGGAACCCTTAAGGGGTCCTACAATGAGCAGTTCTTC; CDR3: CASSRKTSGTLKGSYNEQFF
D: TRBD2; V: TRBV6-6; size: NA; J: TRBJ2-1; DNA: TGTGCCAGCAGTCGAACGACTAGCGGGAGAGATCATGAGCAGTTCTTC; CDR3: CASSRTTSGRDHEQFF
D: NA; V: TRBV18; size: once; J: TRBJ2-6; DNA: TGTGCCAGCTCACCACGGCGGGGAGGCGCTGGGGCCAACGTCCTGACTTTC; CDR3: CASSPRRGGAGANVLTF
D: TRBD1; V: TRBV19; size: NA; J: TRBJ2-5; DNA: TGTGCCAGTACCGGGACAGGGGGAGAGACCCAGTACTTC; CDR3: CASTGTGGETQYF
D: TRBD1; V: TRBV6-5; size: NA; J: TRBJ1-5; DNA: TGTGCCAGTAAGGGACAGTTTAACGATCAGCCCCAGCATTTT; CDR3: CASKGQFNDQPQHF
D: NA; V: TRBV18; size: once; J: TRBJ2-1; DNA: TGTGCCAGCTCACGGGGGGTCGGCCCCTACAATGAGCAGTTCTTC; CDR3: CASSRGVGPYNEQFF
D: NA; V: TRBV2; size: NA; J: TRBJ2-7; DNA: TGTGCCAGCAGTCGGGACACTTCCCGAGAGCAGTACTTC; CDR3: CASSRDTSREQYF
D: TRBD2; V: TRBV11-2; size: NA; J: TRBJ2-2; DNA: TGTGCCAGCAGCTTAGATGCTAGCGGGTTGAACACCGGGGAGCTGTTTTTT; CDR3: CASSLDASGLNTGELFF
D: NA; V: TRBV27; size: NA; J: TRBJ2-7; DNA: TGTGCCAGCAGTTTTCAGGGGGGCCCCTACGAGCAGTACTTC; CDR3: CASSFQGGPYEQYF
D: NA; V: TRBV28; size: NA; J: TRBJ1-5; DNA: TGTGCCAGCACCCGACTGGCCCGGATGAGCAATCAGCCCCAGCATTTT; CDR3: CASTRLARMSNQPQHF
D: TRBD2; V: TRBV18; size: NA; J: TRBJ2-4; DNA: TGTGCCAGCTCACCACCACCTAGCGGGTACATTCAGTACTTC; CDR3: CASSPPPSGYIQYF
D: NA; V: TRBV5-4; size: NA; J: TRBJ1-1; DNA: TGTGCCAGCAGCTTGGGGTACAGGGACACTGAAGCTTTCTTT; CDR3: CASSLGYRDTEAFF
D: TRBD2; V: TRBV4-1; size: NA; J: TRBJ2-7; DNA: TGCGCCAGCAGCCAAGGACTAGCGGGGGCCAAAAGCTCCTACGAGCAGTACTTC; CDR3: CASSQGLAGAKSSYEQYF
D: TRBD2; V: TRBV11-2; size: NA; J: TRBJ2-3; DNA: TGTGCCAGCAGCTTGTATCGCCTAGCGGGGCTAAGCACAGATACGCAGTATTTT; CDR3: CASSLYRLAGLSTDTQYF
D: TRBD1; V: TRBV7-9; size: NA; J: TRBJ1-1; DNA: TGTGCCAGCAGTTATCAGTACGGACAGGGGGTTGAAGCTTTCTTT; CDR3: CASSYQYGQGVEAFF
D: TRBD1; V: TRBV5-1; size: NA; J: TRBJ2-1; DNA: TGCGCCAGCAGCTACGGACAGGGCGTTTGGGATGAGCAGTTCTTC; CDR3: CASSYGQGVWDEQFF
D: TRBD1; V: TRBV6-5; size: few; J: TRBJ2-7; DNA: TGTGCCAGCAGTTTGCGACAGGGGGGCCACGAGCAGTACTTC; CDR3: CASSLRQGGHEQYF
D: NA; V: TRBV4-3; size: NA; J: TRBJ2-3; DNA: TGCGCCAGCAGCCAATCCTCGGATACGCAGTATTTT; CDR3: CASSQSSDTQYF
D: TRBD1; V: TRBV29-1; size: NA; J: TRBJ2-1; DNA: TGCAGCGCCCAAGAGGGACAGGAATACAATGAGCAGTTCTTC; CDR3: CSAQEGQEYNEQFF
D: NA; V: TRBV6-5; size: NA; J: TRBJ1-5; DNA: TGTGCCAGCAGTTTCCAGAGCAATCAGCCCCAGCATTTT; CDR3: CASSFQSNQPQHF
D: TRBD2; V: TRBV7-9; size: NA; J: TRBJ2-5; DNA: TGTGCCAGCAGGGGACTAGCGGAGTACCAAGAGACCCAGTACTTC; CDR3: CASRGLAEYQETQYF
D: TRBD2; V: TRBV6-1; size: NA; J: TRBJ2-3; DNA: TGTGCCAGCAGTGGACTAGCGGGAGGACTGGATACGCAGTATTTT; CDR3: CASSGLAGGLDTQYF
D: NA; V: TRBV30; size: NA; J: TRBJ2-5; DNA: TGTGCCTGGAGTTTTAAAGGGGGTCAAGAGACCCAGTACTTC; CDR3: CAWSFKGGQETQYF
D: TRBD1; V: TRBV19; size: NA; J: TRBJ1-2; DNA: TGTGCCAGTAGTCGACAGGGGACTTATGGCTACACCTTC; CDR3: CASSRQGTYGYTF
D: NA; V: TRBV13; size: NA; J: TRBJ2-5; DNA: TGTGCCAGCAGCTGGGGGCGGATCCAAGAGACCCAGTACTTC; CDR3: CASSWGRIQETQYF
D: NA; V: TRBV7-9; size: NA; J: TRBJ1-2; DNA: TGTGCCAGCAGCTTCGAGGGAGGCTATGGCTACACCTTC; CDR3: CASSFEGGYGYTF
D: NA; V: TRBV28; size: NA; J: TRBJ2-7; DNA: TGTGCCAGCAGTGCGCACTCCGGCGAGCAGTACTTC; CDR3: CASSAHSGEQYF
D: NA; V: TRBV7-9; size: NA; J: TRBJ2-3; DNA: TGTGCCAGCAGCCCACGAGCCCTAGATACGCAGTATTTT; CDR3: CASSPRALDTQYF
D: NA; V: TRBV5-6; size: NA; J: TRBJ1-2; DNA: TGTGCCAGCAGCTTGGGGAGGGCCGGCTACACCTTC; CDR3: CASSLGRAGYTF
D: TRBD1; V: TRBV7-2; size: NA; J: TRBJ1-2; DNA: TGTGCCAGCAGCTTAGCCCACGCGATAGGGGGCGACTATGGCTACACCTTC; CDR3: CASSLAHAIGGDYGYTF
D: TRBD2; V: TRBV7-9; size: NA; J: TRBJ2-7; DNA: TGTGCCAGCAGCACCCGGGACTATTCCTACGAGCAGTACTTC; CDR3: CASSTRDYSYEQYF
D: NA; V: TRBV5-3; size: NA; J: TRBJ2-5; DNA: TGTGCCAGAAGCTTTTTAGCGAACGGCCAAGAGACCCAGTACTTC; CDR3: CARSFLANGQETQYF
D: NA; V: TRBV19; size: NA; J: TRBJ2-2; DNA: TGTGCCAGTAGTAGACAGGTGGCCACCGGGGAGCTGTTTTTT; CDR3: CASSRQVATGELFF
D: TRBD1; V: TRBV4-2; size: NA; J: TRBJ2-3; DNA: TGTGCCAGCAGCCAAGAAGGGGGCGCAGATACGCAGTATTTT; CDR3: CASSQEGGADTQYF
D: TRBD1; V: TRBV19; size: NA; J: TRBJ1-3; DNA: TGTGCCGGCTCCCGGACAGGGACTGGAAACACCATATATTTT; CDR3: CAGSRTGTGNTIYF
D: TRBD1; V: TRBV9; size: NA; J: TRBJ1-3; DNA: TGTGCCAGCAGTTACACAGGGGACGGAAACACCATATATTTT; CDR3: CASSYTGDGNTIYF
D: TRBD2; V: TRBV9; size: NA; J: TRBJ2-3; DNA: TGTGCCAGCAGCGTAGAAGGAGGTAGCGGGAGAACAGATACGCAGTATTTT; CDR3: CASSVEGGSGRTDTQYF
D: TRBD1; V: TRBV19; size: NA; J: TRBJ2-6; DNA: TGTGCCAGTATCGGGACAGCTGGGGCCAACGTCCTGACTTTC; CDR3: CASIGTAGANVLTF
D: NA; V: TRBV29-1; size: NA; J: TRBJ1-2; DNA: TGCAGCGTTGAAGATCAGAATAACTATGGCTACACCTTC; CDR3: CSVEDQNNYGYTF
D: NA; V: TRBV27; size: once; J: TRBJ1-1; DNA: TGTGCCAGCAGTTTCCTAGATCCGAACACTGAAGCTTTCTTT; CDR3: CASSFLDPNTEAFF
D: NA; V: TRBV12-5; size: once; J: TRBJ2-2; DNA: TGTGCTAGTGGCCTAATAACAGGCGGGGAGCTGTTTTTT; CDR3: CASGLITGGELFF
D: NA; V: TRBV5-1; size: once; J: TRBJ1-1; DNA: TGCGCCAGCAGCTTGGGGGCCGGCGTGCTGAACACTGAAGCTTTCTTT; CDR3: CASSLGAGVLNTEAFF
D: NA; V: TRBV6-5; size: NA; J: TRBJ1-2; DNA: TGTGCCAGCAGAGCACCGGGACACGCGAACTATGGCTACACCTTC; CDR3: CASRAPGHANYGYTF